This is a list of T cell receptor beta chains from one sample in a study of cytomegalovirus exposure and HLA in healthy donors. Sequencing was performed with immunoSEQ multiplex PCR; in TCRdb, only in-frame clones are kept and a portion is missing. Counted here are some 140,000 clones, over 60% occurring once; the ten biggest clones make up 3% to 4%. The sample comprised PBMCs. These receptors came from a woman between 40 and 50 years old in good health and CMV-seronegative. Each CDR3 is given with its conserved first and last residue. Each record gives: clone size, D gene, V gene, J gene, CDR3 protein, CDR3 DNA. D genes are given only for firm matches. Rows may omit the clone size; those that give it use once, few, many or a size class.

NA	TRBD1	TRBV10-3	TRBJ1-1	CAISTAGTDLHTEAFF	TGTGCCATCAGTACCGCCGGGACAGATTTGCACACTGAAGCTTTCTTT
NA	TRBD1	TRBV18	TRBJ2-3	CASSPLDRGMADTQYF	TGTGCCAGCTCACCACTGGACAGGGGTATGGCAGATACGCAGTATTTT
NA	TRBD2	TRBV2	TRBJ2-3	CASSRSGRGGTDTQYF	TGTGCCAGCAGTCGGAGCGGGCGGGGGGGAACAGATACGCAGTATTTT
once	TRBD1	TRBV6-5	TRBJ1-2	CASSTTGDNYGYTF	TGTGCCAGCAGTACCACAGGGGATAACTATGGCTACACCTTC
NA	NA	TRBV29-1	TRBJ1-4	CSVGQHTTNEKLFF	TGCAGCGTCGGACAGCATACAACTAATGAAAAACTGTTTTTT
NA	TRBD2	TRBV5-4	TRBJ2-7	CASSLVGQVGLAGEYEQYF	TGTGCCAGCAGCTTGGTGGGACAGGTGGGACTAGCGGGAGAATACGAGCAGTACTTC
NA	TRBD1	TRBV11-3	TRBJ1-2	CASSLGDRGRPYYGYTF	TGTGCCAGCAGCTTAGGGGACAGGGGGCGCCCGTACTATGGCTACACCTTC
NA	TRBD1	TRBV6-5	TRBJ2-1	CASSGPGGSYNEQFF	TGTGCCAGCAGTGGCCCAGGGGGCTCCTACAATGAGCAGTTCTTC
once	NA	TRBV11-3	TRBJ1-1	CASSLEGVDTEAFF	TGTGCCAGCAGCTTAGAAGGGGTTGACACTGAAGCTTTCTTT
NA	NA	TRBV5-1	TRBJ2-2	CASSLGDREDTGELFF	TGCGCCAGCAGCTTGGGCGACAGGGAGGACACCGGGGAGCTGTTTTTT
NA	NA	TRBV6-6	TRBJ2-1	CASRPGGGYEQFF	TGTGCCAGCAGGCCCGGAGGTGGCTATGAGCAGTTCTTC
NA	NA	TRBV28	TRBJ1-4	CASSLQGINEKLFF	TGTGCCAGCAGTTTGCAGGGAATTAATGAAAAACTGTTTTTT
NA	NA	TRBV5-4	TRBJ2-3	CASSLGGVGDTQYF	TGTGCCAGCAGCTTGGGGGGGGTAGGGGATACGCAGTATTTT
NA	NA	TRBV28	TRBJ1-1	CASSFIYGGEEAFF	TGTGCCAGCAGTTTCATATACGGGGGGGAAGAAGCTTTCTTT
NA	TRBD2	TRBV5-1	TRBJ2-3	CASSLEQTSFKYF	TGCGCCAGCAGCTTGGAACAGACTAGCTTTAAGTATTTT
NA	TRBD1	TRBV6-5	TRBJ1-1	CASSSTDRATEAFF	TGTGCCAGCAGCTCTACCGACAGGGCCACTGAAGCTTTCTTT
NA	TRBD1	TRBV7-2	TRBJ1-5	CASSFATGINQPQHF	TGTGCCAGCAGCTTCGCGACAGGGATTAATCAGCCCCAGCATTTT
few	NA	TRBV28	TRBJ1-2	CASSTPTAPSTF	TGTGCCAGCAGCACCCCGACAGCCCCCTCCACCTTC
few	NA	TRBV6-4	TRBJ1-5	CASSDGLNQPQHF	TGTGCCAGCAGTGACGGACTCAATCAGCCCCAGCATTTT
once	NA	TRBV6-1	TRBJ1-4	CASSERPGLNEKLFF	TGTGCCAGCAGTGAAAGGCCAGGACTTAATGAAAAACTGTTTTTT
NA	TRBD1	TRBV5-4	TRBJ1-5	CASSPNPQGDQPQHF	TGTGCCAGCAGCCCGAACCCTCAGGGGGATCAGCCCCAGCATTTT
once	TRBD1	TRBV6-5	TRBJ2-7	CASSYSGTGPTYEQYF	TGTGCCAGCAGTTACTCAGGGACAGGACCCACCTACGAGCAGTACTTC
NA	NA	TRBV7-9	TRBJ1-1	CASSLSSRNTEAFF	TGTGCCAGCAGCTTATCGAGCCGGAACACTGAAGCTTTCTTT
NA	NA	TRBV30	TRBJ1-1	CAWSSDSDLVAFF	TGTGCCTGGAGTTCGGACAGCGATTTGGTGGCTTTCTTT
NA	NA	TRBV7-2	TRBJ2-3	CASSPQDTQYF	TGTGCCAGCAGCCCCCAGGATACGCAGTATTTT
NA	NA	TRBV6-5	TRBJ1-3	CASSYSWAGSGNTIYF	TGTGCCAGCAGTTACTCGTGGGCAGGATCAGGAAACACCATATATTTT
NA	NA	TRBV10-3	TRBJ2-2	CAISESKGRLDGELFF	TGTGCCATCAGTGAGTCGAAAGGGAGGCTTGACGGGGAGCTGTTTTTT
NA	NA	TRBV28	TRBJ2-7	CASSLGQGYEQYF	TGTGCCAGCAGTTTGGGCCAGGGATACGAGCAGTACTTC
NA	TRBD1	TRBV27	TRBJ1-2	CATRAEGQYGYTF	TGTGCCACCCGAGCCGAGGGACAGTATGGCTACACCTTC
NA	NA	TRBV9	TRBJ1-1	CASSVEGENTEAFF	TGTGCCAGCAGCGTAGAAGGAGAAAACACTGAAGCTTTCTTT
NA	TRBD2	TRBV30	TRBJ2-7	CAWLGTRGNEQYF	TGTGCCTGGCTCGGGACTAGGGGCAACGAGCAGTACTTC
NA	NA	TRBV7-9	TRBJ1-1	CASSPGVQAFF	TGTGCCAGCAGCCCGGGGGTGCAAGCTTTCTTT
NA	NA	TRBV7-9	TRBJ1-2	CASTTRVGYGYTF	TGTGCCAGCACCACCCGGGTGGGCTATGGCTACACCTTC
NA	TRBD1	TRBV6-1	TRBJ2-1	CASTHAGQGYNEQFF	TGTGCCAGCACCCATGCGGGACAGGGCTACAATGAGCAGTTCTTC
once	TRBD1	TRBV7-9	TRBJ2-5	CASSLFGTGDETQYF	TGTGCCAGCAGCTTATTTGGGACAGGGGACGAGACCCAGTACTTC
once	TRBD2	TRBV2	TRBJ2-7	CASSLKTLAGVGEQYF	TGTGCCAGCAGTCTTAAAACTCTAGCGGGAGTAGGGGAGCAGTACTTC
NA	NA	TRBV5-1	TRBJ2-3	CASSRLDGDTQYF	TGCGCCAGCAGCCGACTAGATGGTGATACGCAGTATTTT
NA	TRBD1	TRBV5-1	TRBJ1-2	CASSLVGTGYGYTF	TGCGCCAGCAGCTTGGTGGGGACAGGGTATGGCTACACCTTC
NA	NA	TRBV10-3	TRBJ1-2	CATSQGTYGYTF	TGTGCCACCTCCCAGGGGACCTATGGCTACACCTTC
NA	TRBD2	TRBV6-5	TRBJ2-5	CASSYWGGRETQYF	TGTGCCAGCAGTTACTGGGGGGGGAGAGAGACCCAGTACTTC
NA	TRBD1	TRBV10-3	TRBJ1-5	CAISSTGTPDQPQHF	TGTGCCATCTCATCGACAGGGACCCCTGATCAGCCCCAGCATTTT
NA	NA	TRBV11-3	TRBJ2-5	CASSDRQVVGTQYF	TGTGCCAGCAGCGACAGACAGGTGGTGGGGACCCAGTACTTC
once	NA	TRBV15	TRBJ2-2	CATSRTAPSITGELFF	TGTGCCACCAGCAGGACAGCACCATCGATCACCGGGGAGCTGTTTTTT
few	TRBD2	TRBV5-3	TRBJ2-5	CARSHDCSSGGYQETQYF	TGTGCCAGAAGCCACGACTGTTCTAGCGGGGGGTACCAAGAGACCCAGTACTTC
NA	NA	TRBV5-1	TRBJ2-2	CASSLASANTGELFF	TGCGCCAGCAGCTTGGCTAGCGCGAACACCGGGGAGCTGTTTTTT
NA	TRBD1	TRBV18	TRBJ1-1	CASSLQGARQVVNTEAFF	TGTGCCAGCTCACTACAGGGGGCGCGACAAGTTGTGAACACTGAAGCTTTCTTT
NA	NA	TRBV27	TRBJ1-1	CASSLGVGGTEAFF	TGTGCCAGCAGTTTGGGGGTAGGGGGAACTGAAGCTTTCTTT
few	TRBD2	TRBV19	TRBJ2-5	CASSMRGGRETQYF	TGTGCCAGTAGTATGCGGGGGGGTCGGGAGACCCAGTACTTC
NA	TRBD1	TRBV19	TRBJ2-6	CASSILGQVIPWGANVLTF	TGTGCCAGTAGTATACTCGGACAGGTGATACCGTGGGGGGCCAACGTCCTGACTTTC
few	NA	TRBV5-1	TRBJ2-7	CASSNRPGDSQQYF	TGCGCCAGCAGCAATCGGCCGGGTGACAGCCAGCAGTACTTC
NA	TRBD2	TRBV7-6	TRBJ2-3	CASSLALAGGTDTQYF	TGTGCCAGCAGCTTAGCGCTAGCGGGGGGCACAGATACGCAGTATTTT
NA	TRBD2	TRBV2	TRBJ2-4	CASSEAAGGGNIQYF	TGTGCCAGCAGTGAAGCTGCGGGAGGCGGGAACATTCAGTACTTC
NA	TRBD1	TRBV7-6	TRBJ1-3	CASSLGDRVGNTIYF	TGTGCCAGCAGCTTAGGGGACAGGGTTGGAAACACCATATATTTT
once	TRBD1	TRBV11-3	TRBJ2-3	CASSLPGQGLDTQYF	TGTGCCAGCAGCCTACCGGGACAGGGCCTGGATACGCAGTATTTT
NA	TRBD1	TRBV27	TRBJ1-2	CASSLVGQGKGSYGYTF	TGTGCCAGCAGTTTAGTGGGACAGGGGAAAGGAAGCTATGGCTACACCTTC